This T cell receptor beta chain was identified in a study of post-analysis software for immune sequencing data. Germline V CDR1 and CDR2: MNHEY, SVGAGI. V was clipped by 0 bases and J by 5 bases, with 13 bases between them. The CDR3 spans 16 residues. Study-wide results and caveats: Samples made in the same batch grouped tightly together by F measure. Included in a set of about five TRBV segments more frequent in patients than controls were TRBV5-6, TRBV5-1 and TRBV20-1.

TCR beta cDNA libraries had unique molecular identifiers. TCRdb fed the PCR reads into MiXCR, producing one record per CDR3 protein. The sample comprises about half a million distinct CDR3 sequences, approximately 34% of which are singletons, and around 5.9% rests with the top ten. This clonotype was counted between two and nine times. Its antigen is still unknown. The sequence was obtained from a girl under 18 with multiple sclerosis. The V call is TRBV6-5, the J call TRBJ1-4; D ambiguous. The source material was blood. The CDR3: CASSYSMLWKNEKLFF. CDR3 nucleotide sequence: TGTGCCAGCAGTTACTCGATGTTATGGAAAAATGAAAAACTGTTTTTT.